One and the same sample provided the 5 T cell receptor beta chains below, sequenced in a study of shared clonotypes between healthy human individuals. The assay was immunoSEQ multiplex PCR, and TCRdb's table has in-frame clones only and misses some. The table lists some 980,000 clones, 76% of them singletons. The sample consisted of memory CD4+ T cells sorted from blood. Subset of the sample: CD45RA-negative fraction. Source of these receptors: a young man in good health.

As for this clone: One base away lies a much larger clone, so this may be a sequencing read error. The chain has TRBV5-1 and TRBJ2-2; perhaps D is TRBD1 or TRBD2 (5 bases each). The CDR3 sequence is 16 residues long. CDR1 is SGHRS, CDR2 YFSETQ, per germline. CDR3 coding DNA: TGCGTCAGCAGTCATGGGGGTCTAGCGAACACCGGGGAGCTGTTTTTT. It specifies CVSSHGGLANTGELFF.

V and J are TRBV7-2 and TRBJ2-7; D is tentatively TRBD1 or TRBD2 (5 bases each). The V and J ends lost 8 bases and 2 bases respectively, with 13 bases between them. Germline assignment: CDR1 SGHTA and CDR2 FQGNSA. The CDR3 is 13 residues long. CDR3 coding DNA: TGTGCCAGCTCGGTGGGGGTAACCTACGAGCAGTACTTC. Encoded protein: CASSVGVTYEQYF. Variable domain in full (rest from reference TRBV7-2 and TRBJ2-7): GAGVSQSPSNKVTEKGKDVELRCDPISGHTALYWYRQSLGQGLEFLIYFQGNSAPDKSGLPSDRFSAERTGGSVSTLTIQRTQQEDSAVYLCASSVGVTYEQYFGPGTRLTVT.

Notes on this clone: Germline is not matched at one junction end, which may reflect a read error. The genes are TRBV7-7 and TRBJ2-3; D is unresolved. Germline V lookup: CDR1 SSHAT, CDR2 FNYEAQ (reference sequence). The CDR3 contains 13 residues. The CDR3 here is CASSLRLTDTQYF. Here the CDR3 DNA reads TGTGCTAGCAGCTTGAGACTCACAGATACGCAGTATTTT.

This sequence joins TRBV4-1 and TRBJ2-7; TRBD2 agrees at 14 bases. The CDR3 extends over 15 amino acids. The V gene's germline CDR1 is MGHRA and CDR2 YSYEKL. The V gene end was trimmed by 2 bases and the J gene end by 5 bases; junction bases not matched to a gene: 2. The CDR3, as DNA: TGCGCCAGCAGCCAAACGGGACTAGCGGGGGACGAGCAGTACTTC. This translates into CASSQTGLAGDEQYF.

The CDR3 protein is CASSFTGLAGGYEQFF. The DNA for the CDR3 is TGCGCCAGCAGCTTTACGGGACTAGCGGGAGGGTATGAGCAGTTCTTC. V is TRBV5-1 and J is TRBJ2-1; 16 nucleotides align to TRBD2. The V and J ends lost 2 bases and 8 bases, in that order; junction bases with no gene match: 4. CDR1 and CDR2 from the germline V gene are SGHRS and YFSETQ. There are 16 residues in the CDR3. The full variable domain, completed using reference TRBV5-1 and TRBJ2-1, is KAGVTQTPRYLIKTRGQQVTLSCSPISGHRSVSWYQQTPGQGLQFLFEYFSETQRNKGNFPGRFSGRQFSNSRSEMNVSTLELGDSALYLCASSFTGLAGGYEQFFGPGTRLTVL.